The next 12 T cell receptor beta chains were all read from a single sample in a study of control samples from healthy donors and cancer patients. Assay used: immunoSEQ multiplex PCR; TCRdb lists only in-frame clones, some missing. The table has under 200,000 clones, 90% to 95% seen once. The source material was PBMCs. These TCRs come from a man in his sixties with colorectal cancer.

The count of this clone is one. V and J are TRBV30 and TRBJ1-4; D gene unclear. From germline, CDR1 is GTSNPN and CDR2 SVGIG (reference sequence). Trimming cost V 1 base and J 8 bases, with 11 bases left between them. The CDR3 has 13 residues. Written as DNA, the CDR3 is TGTGCCTGGAGTGGTGGGGTTCAGGAAAAACTGTTTTTT. Protein product: CAWSGGVQEKLFF.

This clone has just one count. This chain joins TRBV6-5 and TRBJ1-2, with 7 positions matching TRBD1. The CDR3 contains 14 residues. Per germline, CDR1 MNHEY and CDR2 SVGAGI. With 2 bases clipped from V and 8 bases from J, the junction kept 8 bases outside the gene matches. The CDR3: CASSYELRGRGYTF. The CDR3 coding sequence is TGTGCCAGCAGTTACGAGCTGAGGGGGCGAGGCTACACCTTC.

This clone was observed once. The sample carries other DNA sequences with the same CDR3. This sequence joins TRBV12-3 or TRBV12-4 and TRBJ2-7; D gene unclear. The CDR3 has 13 amino acids. Deletions cut 1 base from V and 0 bases from J, with 4 bases between. CDR3 sequence reads: CASSLGSSYEQYF. DNA for the CDR3: TGTGCCAGCAGTTTAGGAAGCTCCTACGAGCAGTACTTC.

The V gene is TRBV5-6, the J gene TRBJ2-3; D is perhaps TRBD1 (6 bases). The CDR3 length is 15 residues. Germline loops: CDR1 SGHDT, CDR2 YYEEEE. Deletions cut 0 bases from V and 4 bases from J, with 12 bases between. The CDR3 DNA sequence: TGTGCCAGCAGCTTGGTCCAAGGGGGTGCAGATACGCAGTATTTT. As protein: CASSLVQGGADTQYF.

V gene TRBV6-5 combines with J gene TRBJ1-2; D is unresolved. V lost 0 bases and J lost 8, with 19 bases in between. This CDR3 has 16 amino acids. Germline V gene data show CDR1 as MNHEY and CDR2 as SVGAGI. The CDR3 DNA is TGTGCCAGCAGTTACTCGACGCCAGGACGGGCTACGGGCTACACCTTC. Residues: CASSYSTPGRATGYTF.

This chain joins TRBV6-1 and TRBJ1-5; D not resolved. CDR1 and CDR2 from the germline V gene are MNHNS and SASEGT. The CDR3 sequence is 15 residues long. V gave up 3 bases and J gave up 3 bases, with 12 bases separating them. CDR3 sequence: CASSDIGRINQPQHF. The CDR3 bases are TGTGCCAGCAGTGATATAGGACGGATCAATCAGCCCCAGCATTTT.

With regard to this clone: The same CDR3 arises from other DNA sequences in this sample as well. The chain carries TRBV7-2 and TRBJ1-1; D unresolved. There are 13 residues in the CDR3. Germline values: CDR1 SGHTA, CDR2 FQGNSA. V dropped 0 bases and J dropped 1 base, with 3 bases sitting between them. The chain's CDR3 is CASSLAPNTEAFF. Here the CDR3 DNA reads TGTGCCAGCAGCTTAGCACCGAACACTGAAGCTTTCTTT.

The genes are TRBV19 and TRBJ1-6, with 7 bases aligning to TRBD1. This CDR3 has 15 residues. J gave up 7 bases and V 3 bases, and 6 bases lay outside the gene matches. CDR1 and CDR2 (germline): LNHDA, SQIVND (reference sequence). The chain's CDR3 is CASSIEDRVNSPLHF. CDR3 sequence (DNA): TGTGCCAGTAGTATTGAAGACAGGGTGAATTCACCCCTCCACTTT.

The chain links TRBV6-5 to TRBJ2-1; tentative D call: TRBD1 (5 bases). Trimming cost V 6 bases and J 3 bases, with 9 bases left between them. The CDR3 sequence is 13 residues long. Germline values: CDR1 MNHEY, CDR2 SVGAGI. This chain's CDR3 is CASRQEVYNEQFF. The CDR3, as DNA: TGTGCCAGCAGACAGGAAGTCTACAATGAGCAGTTCTTC.

This chain joins TRBV2 and TRBJ1-1; 8 bases align to TRBD1. Germline loops: CDR1 SNHLY, CDR2 FYNNEI. This CDR3 contains 14 residues. V lost 6 bases and J lost 4; bases outside the gene matches: 7. CDR3 DNA sequence: TGTGCCAGCAGCGACAGGGGTTCGAGCACTGAAGCTTTCTTT. Amino acids: CASSDRGSSTEAFF.

This sequence joins TRBV6-2 or TRBV6-3 and TRBJ2-7, with TRBD2 matching 11 bases. Germline V gives CDR1 MNHEY, CDR2 SVGEGT. This CDR3 is built from 14 residues. J was trimmed by 4 bases and V by 6 bases; bases with no gene match: 5. The CDR3 spells CASSRSGGAYEQYF. The CDR3 DNA reads TGTGCCAGCAGCCGTAGCGGGGGGGCATACGAGCAGTACTTC.

This chain joins TRBV18 and TRBJ2-7; D is uncertain. In germline, CDR1 is KGHSH, CDR2 LQKENI. The length of the CDR3 is 15 residues. V lost 6 bases to trimming and J lost 0 bases, with 15 bases between them. CDR3 sequence reads: CASSPPLGTSYEQYF. The CDR3 DNA sequence: TGTGCCAGCTCGCCGCCCCTGGGAACCTCCTACGAGCAGTACTTC.